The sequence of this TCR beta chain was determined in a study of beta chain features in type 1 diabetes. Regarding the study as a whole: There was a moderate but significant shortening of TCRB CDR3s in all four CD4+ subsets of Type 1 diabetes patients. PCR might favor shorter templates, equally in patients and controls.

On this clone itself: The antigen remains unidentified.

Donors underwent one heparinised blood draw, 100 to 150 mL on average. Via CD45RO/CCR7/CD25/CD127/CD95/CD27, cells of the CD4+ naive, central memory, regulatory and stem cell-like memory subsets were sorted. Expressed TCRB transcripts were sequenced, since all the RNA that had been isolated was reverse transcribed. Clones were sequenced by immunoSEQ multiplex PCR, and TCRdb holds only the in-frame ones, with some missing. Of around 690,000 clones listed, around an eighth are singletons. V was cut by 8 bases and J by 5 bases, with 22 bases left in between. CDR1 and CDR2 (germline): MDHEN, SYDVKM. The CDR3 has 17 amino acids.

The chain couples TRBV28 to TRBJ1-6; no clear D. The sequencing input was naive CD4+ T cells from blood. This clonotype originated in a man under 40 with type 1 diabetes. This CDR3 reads CASGPLPWGIHNSPLHF. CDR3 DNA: TGTGCCAGCGGACCCCTTCCTTGGGGTATCCATAATTCACCCCTCCACTTT.